This TCR beta chain is from a study of blood T cell repertoires in COVID-19. About the research overall: Samples of COVID-19 (acute and convalescent) were obtained from the United States, Italy and Spain. Sources were T cells, B-cell-depleted T cells, or PBMCs; the material itself was cDNA or gDNA.

The CDR3 is 15 amino acids. Losses at the gene ends were 2 bases for V and 2 bases for J; bases not matched to a gene: 5. Germline V gene data show CDR1 as MNHEY and CDR2 as SVGAGI. As processed by the authors: Amplified reference gene primers provided the basis for estimating nucleated cell counts. Produced via immunoSEQ multiplex PCR; TCRdb's table is partial and in-frame only. That table is the source of V, J and clone size, and D and trimming were worked out from the DNA. The table has about 200,000 clones, approximately 91% seen once. The chain links TRBV6-5 to TRBJ2-7; 8 nucleotides match TRBD1. The clonotype was recovered from a woman aged 40 to 50 who had recovered from COVID-19. The sample taken for sequencing was peripheral blood. CDR3 sequence: CASSYDRGRTYEQYF. The CDR3 DNA reads as TGTGCCAGCAGTTACGACAGGGGACGAACCTACGAGCAGTACTTC.